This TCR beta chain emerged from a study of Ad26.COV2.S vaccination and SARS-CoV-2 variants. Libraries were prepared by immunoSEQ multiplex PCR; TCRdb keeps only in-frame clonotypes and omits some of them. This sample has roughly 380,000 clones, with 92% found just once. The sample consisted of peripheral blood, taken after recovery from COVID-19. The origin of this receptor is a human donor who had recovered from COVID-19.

The CDR3 region has the DNA TGTGCCAGCAGGACAACTAGCGGGGGGGCCACCGGGGAGCTGTTTTTT. It translates to CASRTTSGGATGELFF. The chain joins TRBV7-9 to TRBJ2-2; 13 bases agree with TRBD2. The CDR3 contains 16 residues. Germline CDR1 is SEHNR and CDR2 is FQNEAQ (reference sequence). Losses at the gene ends were 6 bases for V and 4 bases for J; bases not matched to a gene: 5.